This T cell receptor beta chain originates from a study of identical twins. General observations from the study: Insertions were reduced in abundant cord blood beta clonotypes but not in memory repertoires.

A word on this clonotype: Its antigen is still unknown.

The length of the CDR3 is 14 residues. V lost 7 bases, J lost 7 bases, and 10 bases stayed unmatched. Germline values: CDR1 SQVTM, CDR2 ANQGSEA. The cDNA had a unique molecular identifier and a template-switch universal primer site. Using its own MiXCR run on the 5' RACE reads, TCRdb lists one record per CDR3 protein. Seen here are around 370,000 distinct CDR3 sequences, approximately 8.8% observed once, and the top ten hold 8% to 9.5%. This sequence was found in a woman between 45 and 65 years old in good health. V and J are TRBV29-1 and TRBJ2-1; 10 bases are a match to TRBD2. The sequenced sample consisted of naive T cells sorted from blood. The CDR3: CSDKREGLVNEQFF. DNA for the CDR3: TGCAGCGACAAGCGGGAGGGCCTCGTGAATGAGCAGTTCTTC.